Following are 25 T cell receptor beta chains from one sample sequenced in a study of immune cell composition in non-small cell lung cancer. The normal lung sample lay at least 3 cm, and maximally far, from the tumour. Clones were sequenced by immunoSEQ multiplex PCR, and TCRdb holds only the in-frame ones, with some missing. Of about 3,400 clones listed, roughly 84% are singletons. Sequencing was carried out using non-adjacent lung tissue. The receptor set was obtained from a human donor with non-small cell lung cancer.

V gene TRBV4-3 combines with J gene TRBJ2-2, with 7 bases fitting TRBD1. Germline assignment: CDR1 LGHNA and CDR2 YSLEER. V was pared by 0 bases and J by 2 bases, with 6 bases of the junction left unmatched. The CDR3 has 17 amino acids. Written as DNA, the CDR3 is TGCGCCAGCAGCCAAGAAGGGCCAGGGGGAAACACCGGGGAGCTGTTTTTT. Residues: CASSQEGPGGNTGELFF.

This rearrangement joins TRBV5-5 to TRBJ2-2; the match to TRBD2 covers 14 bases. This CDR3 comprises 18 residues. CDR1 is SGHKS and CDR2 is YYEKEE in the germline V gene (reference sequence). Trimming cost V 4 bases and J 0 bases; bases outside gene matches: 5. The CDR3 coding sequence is TGTGCCAGCAGCCTAGGACTAGCGGGAGGCACGAACACCGGGGAGCTGTTTTTT. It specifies CASSLGLAGGTNTGELFF.

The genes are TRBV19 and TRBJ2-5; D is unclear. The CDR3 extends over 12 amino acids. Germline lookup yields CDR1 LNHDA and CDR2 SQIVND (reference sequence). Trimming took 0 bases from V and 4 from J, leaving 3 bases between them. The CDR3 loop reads CASSIDSETQYF. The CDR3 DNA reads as TGTGCCAGTAGTATAGACTCAGAGACCCAGTACTTC.

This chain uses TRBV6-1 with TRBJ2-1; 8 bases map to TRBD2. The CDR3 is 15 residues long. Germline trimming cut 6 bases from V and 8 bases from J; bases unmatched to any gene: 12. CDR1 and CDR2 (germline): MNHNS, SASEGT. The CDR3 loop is CASSNLRAGVHEQFF. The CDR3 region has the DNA TGTGCCAGCAGCAATCTCAGAGCGGGAGTCCATGAGCAGTTCTTC.

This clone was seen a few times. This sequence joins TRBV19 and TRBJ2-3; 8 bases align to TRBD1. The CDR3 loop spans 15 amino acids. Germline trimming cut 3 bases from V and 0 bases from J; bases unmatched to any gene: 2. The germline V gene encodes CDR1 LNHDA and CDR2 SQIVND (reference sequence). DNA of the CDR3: TGTGCCAGTAGTATGGACAGGGCTAGCACAGATACGCAGTATTTT. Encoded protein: CASSMDRASTDTQYF.

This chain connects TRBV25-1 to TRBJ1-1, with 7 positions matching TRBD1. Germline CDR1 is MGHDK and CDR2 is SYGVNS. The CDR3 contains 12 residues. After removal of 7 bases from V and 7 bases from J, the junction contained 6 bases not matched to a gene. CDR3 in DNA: TGTGCCAGCAACACCGGGACAGATGAAGCTTTCTTT. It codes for CASNTGTDEAFF.

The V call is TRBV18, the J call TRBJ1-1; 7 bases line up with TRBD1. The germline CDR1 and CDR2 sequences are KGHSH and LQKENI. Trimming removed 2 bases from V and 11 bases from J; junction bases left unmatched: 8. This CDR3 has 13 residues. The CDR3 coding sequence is TGTGCCAGCTCACCAGACAGGGCCGGGGACGCTTTCTTT. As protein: CASSPDRAGDAFF.

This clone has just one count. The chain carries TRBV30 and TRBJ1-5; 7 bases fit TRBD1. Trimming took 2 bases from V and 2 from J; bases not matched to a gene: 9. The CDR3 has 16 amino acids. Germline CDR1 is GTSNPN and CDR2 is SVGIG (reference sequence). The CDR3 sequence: CAWSRGGLSGNQPQHF. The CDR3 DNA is TGTGCCTGGAGTAGAGGGGGCCTCAGCGGCAATCAGCCCCAGCATTTT.

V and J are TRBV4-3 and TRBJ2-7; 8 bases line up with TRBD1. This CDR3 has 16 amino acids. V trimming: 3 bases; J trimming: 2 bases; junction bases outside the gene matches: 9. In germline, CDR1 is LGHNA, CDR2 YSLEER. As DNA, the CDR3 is TGCGCCAGCAGCCATGCTACCGGGACAGGAGCCTACGAGCAGTACTTC. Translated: CASSHATGTGAYEQYF.

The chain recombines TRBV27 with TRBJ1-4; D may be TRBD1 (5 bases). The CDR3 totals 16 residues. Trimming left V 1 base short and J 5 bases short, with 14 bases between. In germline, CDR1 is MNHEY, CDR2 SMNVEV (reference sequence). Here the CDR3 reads CASSLLPPGGNEKLFF. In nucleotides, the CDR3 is TGTGCCAGCAGTTTATTACCCCCGGGGGGGAATGAAAAACTGTTTTTT. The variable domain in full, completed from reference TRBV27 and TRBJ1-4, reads EAQVTQNPRYLITVTGKKLTVTCSQNMNHEYMSWYRQDPGLGLRQIYYSMNVEVTDKGDVPEGYKVSRKEKRNFPLILESPSPNQTSLYFCASSLLPPGGNEKLFFGSGTQLSVL.

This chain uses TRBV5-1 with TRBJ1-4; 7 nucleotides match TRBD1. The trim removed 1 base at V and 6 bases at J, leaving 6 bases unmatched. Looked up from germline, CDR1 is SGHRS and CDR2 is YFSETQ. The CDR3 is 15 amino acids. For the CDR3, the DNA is TGCGCCAGCAGCTTGACGACAGGGTGGGATGAAAAACTGTTTTTT. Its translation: CASSLTTGWDEKLFF. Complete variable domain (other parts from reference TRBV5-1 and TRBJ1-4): KAGVTQTPRYLIKTRGQQVTLSCSPISGHRSVSWYQQTPGQGLQFLFEYFSETQRNKGNFPGRFSGRQFSNSRSEMNVSTLELGDSALYLCASSLTTGWDEKLFFGSGTQLSVL.

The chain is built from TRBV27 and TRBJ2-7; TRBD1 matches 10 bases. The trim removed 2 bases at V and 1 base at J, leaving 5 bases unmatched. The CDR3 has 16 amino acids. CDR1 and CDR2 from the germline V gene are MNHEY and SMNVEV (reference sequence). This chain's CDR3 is CASSLGDRGLSYEQYF. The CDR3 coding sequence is TGTGCCAGCAGTTTAGGCGACAGGGGGCTGTCCTACGAGCAGTACTTC.

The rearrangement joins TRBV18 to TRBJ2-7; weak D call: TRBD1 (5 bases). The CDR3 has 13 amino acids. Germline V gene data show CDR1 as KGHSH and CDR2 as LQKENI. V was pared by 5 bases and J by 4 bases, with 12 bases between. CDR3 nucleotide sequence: TGTGCCAGCTCATCAAGTAGGGGTTACGAGCAGTACTTC. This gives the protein CASSSSRGYEQYF.

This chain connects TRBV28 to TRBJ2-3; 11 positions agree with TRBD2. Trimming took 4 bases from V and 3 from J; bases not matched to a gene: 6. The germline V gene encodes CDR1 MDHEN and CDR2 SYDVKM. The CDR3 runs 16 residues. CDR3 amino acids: CASSSPGLAVTDTQYF. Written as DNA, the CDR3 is TGTGCCAGCAGTTCCCCGGGACTAGCGGTTACAGATACGCAGTATTTT.

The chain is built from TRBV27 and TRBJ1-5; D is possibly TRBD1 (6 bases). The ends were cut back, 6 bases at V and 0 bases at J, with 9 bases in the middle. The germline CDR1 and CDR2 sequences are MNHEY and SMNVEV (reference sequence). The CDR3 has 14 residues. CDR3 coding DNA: TGTGCCAGCAGAGGACAGTATAGCAATCAGCCCCAGCATTTT. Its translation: CASRGQYSNQPQHF.

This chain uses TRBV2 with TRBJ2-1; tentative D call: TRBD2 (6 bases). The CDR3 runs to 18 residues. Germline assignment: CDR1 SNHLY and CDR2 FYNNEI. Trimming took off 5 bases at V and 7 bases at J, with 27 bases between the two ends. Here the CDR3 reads CASSSRLVGGEFENEQFF. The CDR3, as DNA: TGTGCCAGCAGTTCCCGATTGGTGGGGGGAGAGTTTGAAAATGAGCAGTTCTTC. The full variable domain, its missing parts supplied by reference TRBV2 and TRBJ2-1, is EPEVTQTPSHQVTQMGQEVILRCVPISNHLYFYWYRQILGQKVEFLVSFYNNEISEKSEIFDDQFSVERPDGSNFTLKIRSTKLEDSAMYFCASSSRLVGGEFENEQFFGPGTRLTVL.

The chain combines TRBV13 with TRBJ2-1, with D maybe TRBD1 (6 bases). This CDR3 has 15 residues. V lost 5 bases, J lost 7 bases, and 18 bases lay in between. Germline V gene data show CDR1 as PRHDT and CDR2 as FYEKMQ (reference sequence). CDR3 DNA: TGTGCCAGCAGCGACCTCAGGGGTACGGTGAATGAGCAGTTCTTC. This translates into CASSDLRGTVNEQFF.

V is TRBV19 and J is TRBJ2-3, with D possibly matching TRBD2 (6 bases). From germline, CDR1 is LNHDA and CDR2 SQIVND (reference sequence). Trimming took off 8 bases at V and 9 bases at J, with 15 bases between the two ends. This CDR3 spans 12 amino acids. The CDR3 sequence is CASDAPGRTQYF. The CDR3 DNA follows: TGTGCCAGTGACGCCCCGGGGAGGACGCAGTATTTT.

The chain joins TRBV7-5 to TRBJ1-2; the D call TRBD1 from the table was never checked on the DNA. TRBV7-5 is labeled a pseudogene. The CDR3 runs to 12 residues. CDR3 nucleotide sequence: TGTGCCAGAAGCCTAGGACAGGGCGGCTACACCTTC. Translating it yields CARSLGQGGYTF.

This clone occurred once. CDR3 DNA: TGTGCCAGCAGTTTCCCTGGACAGGGTGTTACCGGGGAGCTGTTTTTT. Translated: CASSFPGQGVTGELFF. The chain carries TRBV27 and TRBJ2-2, with 8 bases aligning to TRBD1. Trimming at V came to 3 bases and at J to 5 bases, leaving 8 bases not matched to a gene. The CDR3 runs to 16 residues. CDR1 and CDR2 from the germline V gene are MNHEY and SMNVEV (reference sequence).

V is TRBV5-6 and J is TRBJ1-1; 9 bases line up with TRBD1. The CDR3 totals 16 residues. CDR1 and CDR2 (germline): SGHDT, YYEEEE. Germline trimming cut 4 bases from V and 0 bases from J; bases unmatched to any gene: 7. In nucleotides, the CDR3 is TGTGCCAGCAGCCCCCGGGACAGGGAACTGAACACTGAAGCTTTCTTT. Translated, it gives CASSPRDRELNTEAFF. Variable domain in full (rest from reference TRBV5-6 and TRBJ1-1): DAGVTQSPTHLIKTRGQQVTLRCSPKSGHDTVSWYQQALGQGPQFIFQYYEEEERQRGNFPDRFSGHQFPNYSSELNVNALLLGDSALYLCASSPRDRELNTEAFFGQGTRLTVV.

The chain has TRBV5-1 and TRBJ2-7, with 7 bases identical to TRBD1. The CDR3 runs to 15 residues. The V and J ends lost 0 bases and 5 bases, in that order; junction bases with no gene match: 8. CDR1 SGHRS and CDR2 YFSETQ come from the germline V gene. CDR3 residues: CASSLEQGHLDEQYF. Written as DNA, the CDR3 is TGCGCCAGCAGCTTGGAACAGGGGCATTTAGACGAGCAGTACTTC.

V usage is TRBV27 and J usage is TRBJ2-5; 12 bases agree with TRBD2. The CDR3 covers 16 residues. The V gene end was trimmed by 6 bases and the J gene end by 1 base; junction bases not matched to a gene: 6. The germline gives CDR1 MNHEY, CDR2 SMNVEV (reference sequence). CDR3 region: CASSWGTSGFQETQYF. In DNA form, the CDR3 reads TGTGCCAGCAGCTGGGGGACTAGCGGGTTCCAAGAGACCCAGTACTTC.

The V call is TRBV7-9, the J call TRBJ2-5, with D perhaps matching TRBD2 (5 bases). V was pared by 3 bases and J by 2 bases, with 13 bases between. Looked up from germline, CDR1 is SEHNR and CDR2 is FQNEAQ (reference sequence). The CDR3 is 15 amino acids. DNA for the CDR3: TGTGCCAGCAGCTTCCTAGCCCTGGTGCAAGAGACCCAGTACTTC. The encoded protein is CASSFLALVQETQYF. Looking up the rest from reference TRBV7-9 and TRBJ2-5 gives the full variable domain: DTGVSQNPRHKITKRGQNVTFRCDPISEHNRLYWYRQTLGQGPEFLTYFQNEAQLEKSRLLSDRFSAERPKGSFSTLEIQRTEQGDSAMYLCASSFLALVQETQYFGPGTRLLVL.

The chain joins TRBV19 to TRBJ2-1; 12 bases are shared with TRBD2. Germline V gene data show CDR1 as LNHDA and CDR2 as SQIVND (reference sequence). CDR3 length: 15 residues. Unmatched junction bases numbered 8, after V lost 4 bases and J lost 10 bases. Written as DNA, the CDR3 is TGTGCCAGTAGTACGACTAGCGGGAGCTTGGAGGAGCAGTTCTTC. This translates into CASSTTSGSLEEQFF.